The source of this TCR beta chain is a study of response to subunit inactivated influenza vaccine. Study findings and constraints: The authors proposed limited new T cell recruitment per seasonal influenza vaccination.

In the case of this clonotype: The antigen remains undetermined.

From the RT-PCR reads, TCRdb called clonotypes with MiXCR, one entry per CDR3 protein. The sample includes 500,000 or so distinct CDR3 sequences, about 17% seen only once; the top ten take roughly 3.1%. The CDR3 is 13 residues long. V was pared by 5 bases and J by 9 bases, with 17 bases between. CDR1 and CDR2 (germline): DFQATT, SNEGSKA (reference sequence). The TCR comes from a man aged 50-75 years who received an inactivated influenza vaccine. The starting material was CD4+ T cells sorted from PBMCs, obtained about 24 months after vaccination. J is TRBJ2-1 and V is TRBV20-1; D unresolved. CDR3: CSAWGSLEGEQFF. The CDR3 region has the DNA TGCAGTGCTTGGGGATCGCTGGAAGGTGAGCAGTTCTTC.